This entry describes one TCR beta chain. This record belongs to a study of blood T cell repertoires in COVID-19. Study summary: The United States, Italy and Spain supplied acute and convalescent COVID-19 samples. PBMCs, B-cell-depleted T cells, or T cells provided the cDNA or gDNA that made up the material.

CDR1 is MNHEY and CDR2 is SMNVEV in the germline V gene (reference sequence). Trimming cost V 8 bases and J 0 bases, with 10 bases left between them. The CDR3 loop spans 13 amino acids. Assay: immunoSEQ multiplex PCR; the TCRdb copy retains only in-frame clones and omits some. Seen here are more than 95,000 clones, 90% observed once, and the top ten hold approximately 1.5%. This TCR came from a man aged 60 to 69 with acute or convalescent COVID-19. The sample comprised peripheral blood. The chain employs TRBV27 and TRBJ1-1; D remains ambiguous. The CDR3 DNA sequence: TGTGCCAGCGCGTTGAGGGTGAACACTGAAGCTTTCTTT. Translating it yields CASALRVNTEAFF.